This TCR beta chain comes out of a study of T cell changes during pregnancy in multiple sclerosis. The repertoire was sequenced with immunoSEQ multiplex PCR; TCRdb's copy has only in-frame clones and lacks some. The sample holds about 130,000 clones, approximately 96% seen once. The source was peripheral blood, collected after pregnancy. This receptor was identified in a female donor with multiple sclerosis, enrolled in a pregnancy study.

Here the CDR3 reads CASRPGTVYEQYF. The CDR3 DNA is TGTGCCAGCAGACCCGGGACAGTCTACGAGCAGTACTTC. The V call is TRBV27, the J call TRBJ2-7, with 7 positions matching TRBD1. Germline CDR1 MNHEY, CDR2 SMNVEV (reference sequence). V was pared by 6 bases and J by 3 bases, with 5 bases of the junction left unmatched. This CDR3 is built from 13 residues.